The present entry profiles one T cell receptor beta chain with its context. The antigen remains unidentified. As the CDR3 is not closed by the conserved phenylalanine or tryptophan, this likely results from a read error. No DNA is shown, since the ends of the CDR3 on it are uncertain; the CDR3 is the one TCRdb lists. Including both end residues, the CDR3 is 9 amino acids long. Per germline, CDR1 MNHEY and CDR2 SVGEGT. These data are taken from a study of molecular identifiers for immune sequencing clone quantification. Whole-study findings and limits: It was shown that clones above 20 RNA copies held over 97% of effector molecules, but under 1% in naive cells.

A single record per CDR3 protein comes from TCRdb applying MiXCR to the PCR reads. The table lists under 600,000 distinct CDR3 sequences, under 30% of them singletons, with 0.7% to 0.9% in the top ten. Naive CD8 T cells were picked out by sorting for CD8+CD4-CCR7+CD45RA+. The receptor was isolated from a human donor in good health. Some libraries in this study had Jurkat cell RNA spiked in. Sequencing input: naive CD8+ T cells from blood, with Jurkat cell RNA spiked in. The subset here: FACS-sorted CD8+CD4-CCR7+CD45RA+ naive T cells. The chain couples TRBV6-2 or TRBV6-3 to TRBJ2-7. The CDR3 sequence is CASSVSGVG.